A selection of T cell receptor beta chains follows, all from one sample in a study of immune characterization of retroperitoneal liposarcoma. TCRdb re-derived calls from the PCR reads in MiXCR, one entry per CDR3 protein. The sample lists roughly 10,000 distinct CDR3 sequences, about 30% occurring once. Source material: tumor tissue. The receptors derive from a male donor with retroperitoneal liposarcoma. Each CDR3 is given with its conserved first and last residue. The order of the fields is D gene, clone size, J gene, V gene, CDR3 protein, CDR3 DNA. D genes are given only for firm matches. Size is omitted from some rows. Given values are once, few, many or a class for expanded clones.

TRBD2	-	TRBJ2-2	TRBV12-5	CASGLDTGTSRPGELFF	TGTGCTAGTGGTTTGGACACCGGGACTAGCCGACCCGGGGAGCTGTTTTTT
-	-	TRBJ2-2	TRBV12-5	CASAGNTGELFF	TGTGCTAGTGCCGGGAACACCGGGGAGCTGTTTTTT
-	medium-sized	TRBJ2-1	TRBV6-1	CASSDQPIGYEQFF	TGTGCCAGCAGTGACCAGCCGATTGGTTACGAGCAGTTCTTC
TRBD1	-	TRBJ1-4	TRBV6-5	CASTRQGAEKLFF	TGTGCCAGCACCAGACAGGGGGCGGAAAAACTGTTTTTT
TRBD2	-	TRBJ2-5	TRBV7-6	CASSLEGSGGYQETQYF	TGTGCCAGCAGCTTAGAAGGTAGCGGGGGCTATCAAGAGACCCAGTACTTC
-	once	TRBJ2-3	TRBV7-2	CASSLESDTQYF	TGTGCCAGCAGCTTAGAATCAGATACGCAGTATTTT
-	-	TRBJ1-5	TRBV6-1	CASRGWREGNQPQHF	TGTGCCAGCAGAGGGTGGCGGGAGGGCAATCAGCCCCAGCATTTT
TRBD2	many	TRBJ2-1	TRBV12-3/TRBV12-4	CAVSGGHYNEQFF	TGTGCCGTTAGCGGGGGCCACTACAATGAGCAGTTCTTC
-	-	TRBJ2-5	TRBV6-1	CASSQGGETQYF	TGTGCCAGCAGCCAAGGGGGAGAGACCCAGTACTTC
-	many	TRBJ2-1	TRBV6-1	CASSEYGTNYEQFF	TGTGCCAGCAGTGAATATGGGACAAACTACGAGCAGTTCTTC
-	-	TRBJ2-2	TRBV6-9	CASSYGLPNTGELFF	TGTGCCAGCAGTTACGGTCTACCCAACACCGGGGAGCTGTTTTTT
-	many	TRBJ2-7	TRBV12-3/TRBV12-4	CASSLWGPDNEQYF	TGTGCCAGCAGTTTATGGGGCCCGGACAATGAGCAGTACTTC
TRBD2	few	TRBJ2-1	TRBV6-1	CASSSSPLAGLSYNEQFF	TGTGCCAGCAGTTCTTCCCCCTTAGCGGGTCTCTCCTACAATGAGCAGTTCTTC
TRBD2	few	TRBJ2-4	TRBV11-3	CASSLLLAGGNEQYF	TGTGCCAGCAGCTTACTGCTAGCGGGAGGAAATGAGCAGTACTTC
-	-	TRBJ2-1	TRBV12-5	CASGKDFFQQFF	TGTGCTAGTGGAAAGGACTTTTTTCAGCAGTTCTTC
-	-	TRBJ1-1	TRBV10-3	CAISGQLVGNTEAFF	TGTGCCATCAGTGGACAGTTGGTGGGGAACACTGAAGCTTTCTTT
-	few	TRBJ1-1	TRBV6-1	CASSSISPANTEAFF	TGTGCCAGCAGTTCAATCTCGCCGGCTAACACTGAAGCTTTCTTT
-	-	TRBJ2-3	TRBV7-2	CASSLARARDTAHRADRKSTRLYF	TGTGCCAGCAGCTTAGCCCGGGCCAGGGACACGGCTCACCGTGCTGATCGGAAGAGCACACGTCTGTATTTT
TRBD2	medium-sized	TRBJ2-5	TRBV11-3	CASSPGTSDQETQYF	TGTGCCAGCAGCCCTGGGACTAGCGATCAAGAGACCCAGTACTTC
TRBD2	medium-sized	TRBJ2-7	TRBV7-2	CASSLKPSGTHEQYF	TGTGCCAGCAGCTTAAAGCCTAGCGGTACTCACGAGCAGTACTTC
-	-	TRBJ2-1	TRBV5-6	CASSFRLPGPAAYNEQFF	TGTGCCAGCAGCTTCCGGTTACCGGGCCCCGCCGCCTACAATGAGCAGTTCTTC
-	medium-sized	TRBJ2-5	TRBV6-1	CASSLYRDAWETQYF	TGTGCCAGCAGTCTCTACAGGGATGCATGGGAGACCCAGTACTTC
-	-	TRBJ2-7	TRBV5-6	CASSLVEGRQYF	TGTGCCAGCAGCTTGGTTGAGGGGAGGCAGTACTTC
-	many	TRBJ2-4	TRBV6-1	CASSAGPLNIQYF	TGTGCCAGCAGTGCGGGCCCGCTAAACATTCAGTACTTC
-	-	TRBJ1-3	TRBV7-6	CASSQQGSSSGNTIYF	TGTGCCAGCAGCCAACAGGGTTCTTCCTCTGGAAACACCATATATTTT
-	-	TRBJ2-3	TRBV6-6	CASREPFGGTDTQYF	TGTGCCAGCAGGGAACCTTTCGGGGGCACAGATACGCAGTATTTT
-	-	TRBJ2-3	TRBV27	CASSLYGTDTQYF	TGTGCCAGCAGTTTATACGGCACAGATACGCAGTATTTT
TRBD2	medium-sized	TRBJ2-5	TRBV11-2	CASSFAVRGGRETQYF	TGTGCCAGCAGCTTTGCAGTGCGGGGGGGCCGGGAGACCCAGTACTTC
TRBD1	medium-sized	TRBJ2-4	TRBV7-6	CASSLGRTGSSKNIQYF	TGTGCCAGCAGCTTGGGGAGGACAGGGTCATCCAAAAACATTCAGTACTTC
-	-	TRBJ2-1	TRBV7-3	CASSPSGSGANNEQFF	TGTGCCAGCAGCCCCTCGGGTTCTGGGGCCAACAATGAGCAGTTCTTC
-	few	TRBJ1-2	TRBV6-1	CASSETHYGYTF	TGTGCCAGCAGTGAAACACACTATGGCTACACCTTC
-	many	TRBJ1-2	TRBV6-1	CASSEEAGHYGYTF	TGTGCCAGCAGTGAAGAGGCAGGGCACTATGGCTACACCTTC
TRBD1	many	TRBJ2-7	TRBV12-3/TRBV12-4	CASSSPGQADEQYF	TGTGCCAGCAGTTCGCCGGGACAGGCGGACGAGCAGTACTTC
TRBD1	medium-sized	TRBJ2-5	TRBV27	CASRTGATNEQYF	TGTGCCAGCAGAACAGGGGCCACTAATGAGCAGTACTTC
-	-	TRBJ1-3	TRBV11-2	CASSPFSGNTIYF	TGTGCCAGCAGCCCCTTCTCTGGAAACACCATATATTTT
-	medium-sized	TRBJ1-5	TRBV6-1	CASTRGGSNQPQHF	TGTGCCAGCACTAGGGGGGGTAGCAATCAGCCCCAGCATTTT
TRBD2	many	TRBJ2-1	TRBV6-1	CASSEKIREGGNEQFF	TGTGCCAGCAGTGAAAAAATCCGGGAGGGGGGCAATGAGCAGTTCTTC
-	-	TRBJ1-1	TRBV30	CAWRQSSFGEAFF	TGTGCCTGGAGACAATCGTCGTTTGGTGAAGCTTTCTTT
-	medium-sized	TRBJ2-5	TRBV7-8	CASSLDGPEQYF	TGTGCCAGCAGCTTAGACGGGCCTGAGCAGTACTTC
-	few	TRBJ1-5	TRBV7-8	CASAKQGFDQPQHF	TGTGCCAGCGCAAAACAGGGATTCGATCAGCCCCAGCATTTT
TRBD2	-	TRBJ2-1	TRBV6-1	CASSRTSGTYNEQFF	TGTGCCAGCAGTCGGACTAGCGGGACCTACAATGAGCAGTTCTTC
-	few	TRBJ2-5	TRBV7-8	CASSSIAGTQETQYF	TGTGCCAGCAGCTCTATAGCTGGGACCCAAGAGACCCAGTACTTC
TRBD1	-	TRBJ2-7	TRBV11-1	CASSNRKQGARYNEQYF	TGTGCCAGCTCGAATAGAAAACAGGGGGCTCGCTACAATGAGCAGTACTTC